The following is a T cell receptor beta chain sequence with its context. This clone has just a few counts. Its antigen specificity is not known. Base qualities are missing; no much larger clone stands one base away. This record comes from a study of cytomegalovirus exposure and HLA in healthy donors (dated by TCRdb to the late 2010s). With respect to the entire study: An earlier analysis of some 500 of the donors reported roughly 270 Gb of sequence data and 120 million or so unique TCR beta sequences from about 180 million T cells. A later genetic analysis used genome-wide SNP genotypes for about 60% of the roughly 700 donors, treating that subset as a discovery cohort. Donor age, sex, ethnicity and CMV serostatus were collected together with the repertoire data. In a later analysis, previously published TCR beta repertoires from 550 to 700 donors were re-analyzed and high-resolution HLA genotyping was added so that TCR occurrence patterns could be studied. Of the roughly 400 genotyped donors, 65% to 90% fell in the genetic ancestry cluster associated with self-reported Caucasian donors. Among 300 to 500 genotyped donors of the cohort, an average of roughly 230,000 unique TCR beta nucleotide sequences was sequenced per donor, of which roughly 17% were non-productive. Both class I and class II loci were covered by HLA typing, at four-digit resolution. The study was designed to test whether signatures of past pathogen exposure could be identified by cataloging public T cell receptors. All discovery cohort repertoires had been generated on a single sequencing platform. The T cell repertoires of roughly 660 subjects were profiled by immunosequencing and related to cytomegalovirus serostatus. Four to six DR-DQ haplotypes were handled as single units for association and clustering, since linkage in the cohort was strong. An early release covering over 500 HLA-typed donors comprised around 300 gigabases of sequencing data and 85 million or so unique TCR sequences. Besides the first cohort of hundreds of subjects, a separate validation cohort made up of 120 different subjects was used. High-throughput TCR immunosequencing, statistical association of individual TCRs with disease status, and machine learning were combined to predict cytomegalovirus infection status. The later analysis used no new phenotypic data to find candidate immune exposures, relying instead on TCR beta sequences and their occurrence across donors. The number of donors typed differed by locus, with roughly 620-640 for A, B, C, DRB1 and DQB1, approximately 500 for DQA1, 600 to 610 for DPA1, and around 460 for DPB1. To decide whether each TCR beta V gene segment behaved as functional or pseudogenic, an earlier analysis of fewer than 750 of the donors relied on high-throughput TCR beta sequencing.

The library was prepared using the immunoSEQ multiplex PCR assay. For the multiplex PCR, a mixture combining 60 forward primers for TCR Vbeta segments and 13 reverse primers for TCR Jbeta segments was used. Amplification of the CDR3 region of rearranged TCR beta genes was performed with a multiplex PCR assay on genomic DNA. On the Illumina HiSeq System, the amplified TCR beta libraries were sequenced as 87-base-pair reads. The paper's processing steps were these. In a later analysis, tens of millions of unique TCR beta chains were counted across the roughly 610 repertoires, and around 11 million of these chains were shared by at least two donors. A nearest-neighbor algorithm error-corrected the raw reads and collapsed the reads into unique sequences, merging closely related sequences to remove PCR and sequencing errors. CDR3 sequences were aligned to IMGT reference sequences to assign V, D and J gene segments. For a sequence to be retained, at least a six-nucleotide match to both a V gene segment and a J gene segment was required. Rearrangements were called productive when the CDR3 lacked stop codons and stayed in frame with V and J; all others were non-productive. CDR3 was defined by IMGT convention, running from the second conserved V-encoded cysteine to the conserved J-encoded phenylalanine. The earlier analysis of 550 to 650 of the donors excluded any sequence lacking an unambiguous match to a single V gene segment. An earlier analysis of 587 of the donors called V segments functional above 56.7% productive rearrangements and segregating when the between-donor standard deviation exceeded 5%. A statistical classification framework was developed to diagnose cytomegalovirus status using the catalog of TCR beta chain sequences. V and J gene assignment, in a later analysis, came from comparing TCR nucleotide sequences with IMGT/GENE-DB human TR gene sequences. In a later analysis, CDR3 sequences and most-parsimonious VDJ recombination scenarios were assigned using the TCRdist pipeline. In a later analysis, each TCR beta chain was defined by its CDR3 amino acid sequence together with its V-gene family, and reads without a unique V-gene family were excluded. As a way to deal with suspected cross-contamination and a sequencing artifact, a later analysis dropped hundreds of nucleotide sequences that were highly shared and had low generation probability. In a later analysis, a clonal expansion index for each public chain was calculated from normalized within-repertoire ranks of inferred template counts. In a later analysis, generation probabilities were computed using a VDJ recombination model fitted to out-of-frame rearrangements, and the results were checked against IGoR. Hypergeometric tests were used in a later analysis to score TCR-TCR, TCR-HLA and TCR-CMV co-occurrence, with a repertoire-size bias correction applied to the TCR pairs. To estimate false discovery rates, a later analysis permuted the HLA or CMV assignments 20 times. In a later analysis, co-occurring TCRs were grouped using DBSCAN, with TCRdist sequence similarity added in when clustering inside HLA-allele-positive subsets. Repertoires with fewer than 30,000 or more than 120,000 public chains, plus five repertoires with anomalous nucleotide sharing, were excluded from co-occurrence clustering. TCRdb mirrors the immuneACCESS table, restricted to in-frame sequences. Some clones are absent from its copies; in checked studies, under half trace to an unresolved V gene, and the reason for the others is unknown. V, J and clone size are those of that table, while D and trimming were read from the DNA. The sample table lists about 120,000 clones, roughly 80% of them with a count of one. Approximately 2.5% of the sample is held by the ten biggest clonotypes.

Findings and caveats that apply to the study as a whole: In a later analysis, TCR association rates were found to vary across HLA loci, with the most associated TCRs seen for DRB1 alleles and the fewest for HLA-C alleles. Approximately 18 rarely observed V segments, including chromosome 9 orphons, were excluded from the earlier analysis of a few hundred of the donors because counts were too low. It was suggested by the authors that the approach could potentially be generalized to other disease states and immunological phenotypes. In a later analysis, most CMV-associated TCR beta chains were found to appear HLA-restricted, with HLA associations seemingly driven largely by CMV exposure. The study gave a list of 150 to 200 TCR beta chains associated with cytomegalovirus. A later analysis associated about 17,000 TCR beta sequences with specific HLA alleles at a false discovery rate of 0.05. Cytomegalovirus status was reported to be diagnosed by the classifier with high specificity and sensitivity in both the original and validation cohorts. In an earlier analysis of about 550 of the donors, most TCR beta V segments were observed in productive rearrangements about 90% or about 30% of the time, broadly matching IMGT annotations. In vitro tests confirmed that a few of the cytomegalovirus-associated TCR beta chains recognize cytomegalovirus antigens. Presence/absence analyses assumed roughly uniform sequencing depth across donors, an assumption that may not hold. In a later genetic analysis, a missense DCLRE1C variant was associated with V-gene and J-gene trimming of TCR beta chains, and the association was replicated in an independent cohort. When HLA alleles, especially DR and DQ, strongly co-occurred, TCR associations were difficult to assign to individual alleles. Linkage disequilibrium might explain the correlated functional status among segregating V segments, but an unknown experimental factor could not be excluded. According to a later genetic analysis, donors in an Asian-associated ancestry cluster had fewer N-insertions in productive TCRs than the approximately 710-donor mean. Most TCR sequences were seen in very few donors, while some public TCRs were found in many individuals. A further reported finding was that TCR beta sequences accurately predicted the HLA-A and HLA-B alleles for most subjects in the first cohort. In this cohort, only TCR beta chains were sequenced, and detectable features were limited by the absence of alpha or paired-chain data. A cluster of highly shared sequence variants was judged likely to represent a technical artifact of the sequencing pipeline. A later analysis found that HLA-associated TCR beta chains were more clonally expanded and had lower generation probabilities than equally common non-associated chains. Several of the top co-occurrence clusters appeared to be linked to parvovirus B19, influenza, CMV and Epstein-Barr virus, according to a later analysis. The only immune exposure information available for the cohort was CMV serostatus. Because some donors lacked HLA typing at each locus, the association tests relied only on the typed subset.

In total, roughly 670 healthy bone marrow donors made up the cohort. All cohort members were sampled while nominally healthy, although unrecorded immune exposures were likely present. The donor tested CMV seronegative, placing the donor among the 350 or so seronegative members of the cohort. A peripheral blood sample was collected from each donor, and TCR beta sequencing was performed on peripheral blood mononuclear cells. The Qiagen DNeasy Blood Extraction Kit was used to extract genomic DNA from the blood cell samples. The sequence was collected from a female donor in good health and CMV-seronegative. Specimen: PBMCs.

DNA sequence: TGTGCCAGCAGTGAGGACAGAGATAATTCACCCCTCCACTTT. It encodes CASSEDRDNSPLHF. The chain couples TRBV6-5 to TRBJ1-6; tentative D gene TRBD1, with 6 bases matching. V loses 5 bases, J loses 5 bases, and the germline ends lie 10 bases apart. The germline V gene sets CDR1 to MNHEY and CDR2 to SVGAGI. Taken from cysteine to phenylalanine, the CDR3 has 14 residues. Just CDR3 DNA is preserved here, 42 bases in frame from base 1.